Listed below are T cell receptor beta chains from one sample, sequenced in a study of shared clonotypes between healthy human individuals. Sequenced by immunoSEQ multiplex PCR; TCRdb stores in-frame clones only, minus some. This sample has about 2.5 million clones, with 85% to 95% found just once. Sequenced material: naive CD4+ T cells from PBMCs. All receptors derive from a man between 18 and 35 years old in good health. Some clones in this sample may be carry-over from other donors' samples. Both conserved end residues are part of each CDR3.

J,V,CDR3
TRBJ2-7,TRBV19,CASSRDYHEQYF
TRBJ2-7,TRBV28,CASSSPPGQGSYEQYF
TRBJ2-5,TRBV19,CASSRGLAGGGETQYF
TRBJ1-4,TRBV7-2,CASSSDRSNEKLFF
TRBJ2-1,TRBV15,CATSRSQLYNEQFF
TRBJ2-7,TRBV19,CASSILGQGAYEQYF
TRBJ2-7,TRBV27,CASSLSGWRNEQYF
TRBJ1-1,TRBV5-1,CASSLLFGVPEAFF
TRBJ1-1,TRBV6-5,CASTGGGLGNTEAFF
TRBJ2-7,TRBV5-1,CASTQEDGYYEQYF
TRBJ2-5,TRBV11-2,CASSGRGGLETQYF
TRBJ2-7,TRBV2,CASSESRPYEQYF
TRBJ1-1,TRBV29-1,CSVEGTGGPNTEAFF
TRBJ2-7,TRBV7-9,CASSLSGLIGEQYF
TRBJ2-7,TRBV5-4,CASSKTSGSFNEQYF
TRBJ2-7,TRBV7-9,CASSSLPLGEQYF
TRBJ1-3,TRBV4-1,CASSQEGQPSGNTIYF
TRBJ1-5,TRBV28,CASSYRGTSNQPQHF
TRBJ2-5,TRBV29-1,CSGVTGRETQYF
TRBJ1-2,TRBV30,CAWSAVYGYTF
TRBJ2-3,TRBV4-3,CASSQDPGKGADTQYF
TRBJ2-7,TRBV7-7,CASSLGQGTSYEQYF
TRBJ1-2,TRBV6-6,CASSPRGGYTF
TRBJ2-3,TRBV27,CAIAALAGAADTQYF
TRBJ2-1,TRBV7-2,CASSFFSTHNEQFF
TRBJ2-2,TRBV6-6,CASGTQPEGTGELFF
TRBJ1-4,TRBV28,CASRASSEKLFF
TRBJ2-5,TRBV2,CASSEERTLAGVETQYF
TRBJ2-2,TRBV10-2,CASSERGINAGELFF
TRBJ2-1,TRBV4-2,CASTVGGPYNEQFF
TRBJ1-1,TRBV11-3,CASSLAPPGNTEAFF
TRBJ2-1,TRBV7-3,CASSLVSGKAYNEQFF
TRBJ2-7,TRBV7-3,CASSSWTSGSSYEQYF
TRBJ2-3,TRBV7-3,CASSWVGTPGPDTQYF
TRBJ1-1,TRBV5-1,CASSPDIGRVKAFF